Following are 29 T cell receptor beta chains from one sample sequenced in a study of T cell responses to AZD1222 COVID-19 vaccine. Libraries were prepared by immunoSEQ multiplex PCR; TCRdb keeps only in-frame clonotypes and omits some of them. Of approximately 110,000 clones listed, 92% were seen once; the top ten hold roughly 1.2%. The sequencing used peripheral blood, collected on day 0 of AZD1222 vaccination. These receptors all come from an adult in good health.

In nucleotides, the CDR3 is TGTGCCAGCCGCAACCAAGGGGCGAGCTACGAGCAGTACTTC. Translation: CASRNQGASYEQYF. The chain uses TRBV7-9 and TRBJ2-7; a weak D match, TRBD1 (5 bases). The CDR3 consists of 14 residues. The V gene lost 8 bases and the J gene lost 3 bases, with 17 bases spanning the gap. Germline CDR1 is SEHNR and CDR2 is FQNEAQ (reference sequence).

This sequence joins TRBV14 and TRBJ2-1; no clear D. With 4 bases removed from V and 7 bases from J, the gap between germline ends came to 8 bases. Germline CDR1 reads SGHDN; CDR2 reads FVKESK. The CDR3 runs 12 residues. CDR3 nucleotides: TGTGCCAGCAGCCGCTTTTCTAATGAGCAGTTCTTC. It encodes CASSRFSNEQFF.

This chain links TRBV19 with TRBJ2-2, with TRBD2 matching 11 bases. CDR3 length equals 15 residues. V trimming: 6 bases; J trimming: 3 bases; junction bases outside the gene matches: 3. Germline V gives CDR1 LNHDA, CDR2 SQIVND (reference sequence). The CDR3 DNA follows: TGTGCCAGTAGAAAACTAGCGGGGGACACCGGGGAGCTGTTTTTT. The encoded protein is CASRKLAGDTGELFF.

The rearrangement uses TRBV30 and TRBJ1-3, with D maybe TRBD1 (6 bases). Germline CDR1 GTSNPN, CDR2 SVGIG (reference sequence). This CDR3 region has 16 residues. The V and J ends lost 0 bases and 0 bases respectively, with 12 bases between them. This CDR3 is CAWSVPGAYSGNTIYF. The CDR3 DNA is TGTGCCTGGAGTGTACCAGGGGCCTACTCTGGAAACACCATATATTTT.

The chain uses TRBV3-1 (or the pseudogene TRBV3-2) and TRBJ1-2, with TRBD1 matching over 9 bases. Per germline, CDR1 LGHDT and CDR2 YNNKEL (reference sequence). The junction had 1 base not matched to a gene; V was cut back by 6 bases and J by 2 bases. The length of the CDR3 is 13 residues. Here the CDR3 reads CASRGQGNYGYTF. The CDR3 nucleotides read TGTGCCAGCAGAGGACAGGGGAACTATGGCTACACCTTC.

The chain is built from TRBV10-3 and TRBJ1-1, with 10 nucleotides matching TRBD1. The CDR3 spans 13 residues. Germline assignment: CDR1 ENHRY and CDR2 SYGVKD. V gave up 10 bases and J gave up 5 bases; unmatched junction bases: 7. CDR3 residues: CATARDRGTEAFF. DNA of the CDR3: TGTGCCACAGCCCGGGACAGGGGTACTGAAGCTTTCTTT.

J is TRBJ2-3 and V is TRBV9, with D possibly matching TRBD1 (6 bases). This CDR3 spans 17 amino acids. Trimming pared 3 bases from V and 3 bases from J, leaving 20 bases between. CDR1 SGDLS and CDR2 YYNGEE come from the germline V gene. CDR3 in DNA: TGTGCCAGCAGCGCATCCGGGACACACTTTTCGACAGATACGCAGTATTTT. This codes for CASSASGTHFSTDTQYF.

V usage is TRBV7-7 and J usage is TRBJ2-2; D is unclear. This CDR3 comprises 14 residues. Trimming cost V 1 base and J 5 bases, with 8 bases left between them. Germline V lookup: CDR1 SSHAT, CDR2 FNYEAQ (reference sequence). This chain's CDR3 is CASSLDGWTGELFF. In DNA form, the CDR3 reads TGTGCCAGCAGCTTAGACGGGTGGACCGGGGAGCTGTTTTTT.

A single count supports this clone. The chain has TRBV20-1 and TRBJ2-1, with 9 bases that match TRBD2. Germline-derived CDR1 and CDR2 are DFQATT and SNEGSKA (reference sequence). V lost 3 bases to trimming and J lost 6 bases; unmatched junction nucleotides: 12. This CDR3 region has 16 residues. The CDR3 is CSASRRREGLGNEQFF. In DNA form, the CDR3 reads TGCAGTGCTAGTCGTCGGCGGGAGGGCCTGGGCAATGAGCAGTTCTTC.

V and J are TRBV7-8 and TRBJ2-3, with 9 positions matching TRBD2. The germline CDR1 and CDR2 sequences are SGHVS and FQNEAQ. V lost 0 bases to trimming and J lost 4 bases; unmatched junction nucleotides: 5. The CDR3 runs 16 residues. The CDR3 region is CASSLALLAGSDTQYF. CDR3 DNA: TGTGCCAGCAGCTTAGCCTTACTAGCGGGTTCAGATACGCAGTATTTT.

The CDR3 sequence: CASALSGGNTIYF. Here the CDR3 DNA reads TGTGCCAGCGCCCTCTCGGGGGGAAACACCATATATTTT. This chain uses TRBV12-3 or TRBV12-4 with TRBJ1-3, with unresolved D. This CDR3 has 13 amino acids. V lost 8 bases and J 4 bases, leaving 12 bases between the germline ends.

The chain employs TRBV5-1 and TRBJ1-4; 7 bases line up with TRBD1. The germline V gene has CDR1 SGHRS and CDR2 YFSETQ. This CDR3 has 15 amino acids. With 4 bases clipped from V and 4 bases from J, the junction kept 7 bases outside the gene matches. The CDR3, as DNA: TGCGCCAGCAGCCCGATGACAGGGCTTAATGAAAAACTGTTTTTT. Residues: CASSPMTGLNEKLFF.

This clone was seen a single time. The chain combines TRBV27 with TRBJ1-2; D is unclear. The CDR3 is made up of 12 amino acids. V dropped 8 bases and J dropped 2 bases, with 9 bases sitting between them. The germline gives CDR1 MNHEY, CDR2 SMNVEV (reference sequence). The CDR3 region has the DNA TGTGCCAGCTCCAACCGGAACTATGGCTACACCTTC. It is translated as CASSNRNYGYTF.

The chain combines TRBV27 with TRBJ1-2, with 7 bases fitting TRBD1. CDR1 and CDR2 from the germline V gene are MNHEY and SMNVEV (reference sequence). Trimming took 6 bases from V and 4 from J; bases not matched to a gene: 8. There are 14 residues in the CDR3. This CDR3 is CASSLTGSGYGYTF. DNA of the CDR3: TGTGCCAGCAGCCTGACAGGGTCGGGCTATGGCTACACCTTC.

V usage is TRBV10-3 and J usage is TRBJ1-2; D gene uncertain. The CDR3 sequence is 17 residues long. Trimming took 1 base from V and 8 from J, leaving 23 bases between them. The germline V gene has CDR1 ENHRY and CDR2 SYGVKD. The CDR3 is CAISEFSGSAAGSGYTF. CDR3 sequence (DNA): TGTGCCATCAGTGAGTTTTCGGGAAGTGCGGCGGGGAGCGGCTACACCTTC.

This chain uses TRBV12-3 or TRBV12-4 with TRBJ1-2, with D unresolved. The CDR3 is 12 amino acids. Trimming took 5 bases from V and 7 from J, leaving 11 bases between them. The CDR3 loop is CASSRTVTGYTF. The CDR3 coding sequence is TGTGCCAGCAGTCGGACCGTTACTGGCTACACCTTC.

The chain is built from TRBV5-5 and TRBJ1-2, with unresolved D. CDR1 is SGHKS and CDR2 is YYEKEE in the germline V gene (reference sequence). The germline V and J ends were trimmed by 4 bases and 4 bases, with 11 bases remaining between them. This CDR3 has 13 residues. Written as DNA, the CDR3 is TGTGCCAGCAGCCCGTCTCGGGCCTATGGCTACACCTTC. It codes for CASSPSRAYGYTF.

Concerning this clone: In the same sample, other DNA sequences code for this CDR3. The chain employs TRBV4-2 and TRBJ2-3; 12 nucleotides match TRBD2. Germline V gives CDR1 LGHNA, CDR2 YNFKEQ. After removal of 4 bases from V and 1 base from J, the junction contained 3 bases not matched to a gene. This CDR3 has 16 amino acids. DNA for the CDR3: TGTGCCAGCAGCCGCAGGACTAGCGGGGGCACAGATACGCAGTATTTT. It yields the protein CASSRRTSGGTDTQYF.

The genes are TRBV7-9 and TRBJ1-1; D is unclear. The V end lost 1 base, the J end lost 3 bases, and 3 bases lay between the germline ends. CDR1 and CDR2 from the germline V gene are SEHNR and FQNEAQ (reference sequence). There are 12 residues in the CDR3. The CDR3: CASSLVHTEAFF. In DNA, the CDR3 is TGTGCCAGCAGCTTAGTTCACACTGAAGCTTTCTTT.

This chain links TRBV11-3 with TRBJ2-2; D possibly corresponds to TRBD2 (6 bases). The CDR3 contains 18 residues. V shed 4 bases and J shed 0 bases, with 18 bases lying between them. The V gene's germline CDR1 is SGHNT and CDR2 YENEEA. As DNA, the CDR3 is TGTGCCAGCAGCTCAGCTAGAGGGACTTCCACGAACACCGGGGAGCTGTTTTTT. Translation: CASSSARGTSTNTGELFF.

This chain joins TRBV7-2 and TRBJ2-3; 7 bases align to TRBD2. Germline CDR1 reads SGHTA; CDR2 reads FQGNSA. This CDR3 is 14 amino acids long. The J segment lost 2 bases and the V segment lost 2 bases, leaving 1 base of the junction unmatched. CDR3 protein: CASSLSGATDTQYF. The CDR3 DNA reads as TGTGCCAGCAGCTTAAGCGGGGCCACAGATACGCAGTATTTT.

V and J are TRBV5-1 and TRBJ2-7; 9 bases map to TRBD2. The CDR3 is 16 residues long. Germline assignment: CDR1 SGHRS and CDR2 YFSETQ. Trimming removed 0 bases from V and 2 bases from J; junction bases left unmatched: 6. CDR3 region: CASSLASSGTAYEQYF. CDR3 sequence (DNA): TGCGCCAGCAGCTTGGCCTCTAGCGGGACTGCCTACGAGCAGTACTTC.

The gene calls are TRBV5-8 and TRBJ2-3; D is ambiguous. V was clipped by 2 bases and J by 0 bases, with 4 bases between them. CDR1 SGHTS and CDR2 YDEGEE come from the germline V gene. The CDR3 is 13 amino acids. DNA of the CDR3: TGTGCCAGCAGCTTAGGTAGCACAGATACGCAGTATTTT. It codes for CASSLGSTDTQYF.

The gene calls are TRBV7-2 and TRBJ2-1; D is uncertain. The CDR3 runs 15 residues. Between the trimmed V and J ends, which lost 5 bases and 7 bases, there was a span of 18 bases. The germline CDR1 and CDR2 sequences are SGHTA and FQGNSA. The CDR3 loop is CASSAARLVANEQFF. Here the CDR3 DNA reads TGTGCCAGCAGCGCAGCTCGCCTAGTGGCGAATGAGCAGTTCTTC.

The CDR3, as DNA: TGTGCCAGCAGCTTAGAGGGAGCGGGGGCTGGTGGCTACACCTTC. Translating it yields CASSLEGAGAGGYTF. The V and J genes are TRBV11-2 and TRBJ1-2, with D perhaps TRBD1 (6 bases). CDR3 length: 15 amino acids. Germline V gene lookup returns CDR1 SGHAT and CDR2 FQNNGV. Trimming stripped 0 bases from V and 7 bases from J, with 15 bases between.

V gene TRBV18 combines with J gene TRBJ2-7; TRBD2 aligns across 7 bases. Germline V lookup: CDR1 KGHSH, CDR2 LQKENI. CDR3 length: 14 residues. V was clipped by 3 bases and J by 5 bases; unmatched bases: 7. The DNA for the CDR3 is TGTGCCAGCTCACCGGGCGGGGGACTAAACGAGCAGTACTTC. Residues: CASSPGGGLNEQYF.

V and J are TRBV5-1 and TRBJ2-7, with TRBD2 as a possible D gene (6 bases). Deletions cut 6 bases from V and 4 bases from J, with 23 bases between. This CDR3 comprises 16 residues. Germline V gives CDR1 SGHRS, CDR2 YFSETQ. Written as DNA, the CDR3 is TGCGCCAGCACTCAGTCGGGACCGGGACTGTCTTACGAGCAGTACTTC. Amino acid sequence: CASTQSGPGLSYEQYF. The full variable domain, with the rest looked up from reference TRBV5-1 and TRBJ2-7, is KAGVTQTPRYLIKTRGQQVTLSCSPISGHRSVSWYQQTPGQGLQFLFEYFSETQRNKGNFPGRFSGRQFSNSRSEMNVSTLELGDSALYLCASTQSGPGLSYEQYFGPGTRLTVT.

This chain links TRBV6-5 with TRBJ1-5, with D perhaps TRBD1 (5 bases). The CDR3 spans 13 residues. Looked up from germline, CDR1 is MNHEY and CDR2 is SVGAGI. V lost 4 bases and J 6 bases, leaving 10 bases between the germline ends. In nucleotides, the CDR3 is TGTGCCAGCAGTTCGGGGGGGTTTCAGCCCCAGCATTTT. Translation gives CASSSGGFQPQHF.

This clone occurred a few times. CDR3 residues: CASSIDLLAGPNTGELFF. The DNA for the CDR3 is TGTGCCAGTAGTATAGATCTACTAGCGGGTCCGAACACCGGGGAGCTGTTTTTT. V usage is TRBV19 and J usage is TRBJ2-2, with 9 bases matching TRBD2. The length of the CDR3 is 18 residues. V dropped 0 bases and J dropped 0; count of bases not matched to a gene: 5. Germline CDR1 LNHDA, CDR2 SQIVND (reference sequence).